This paragraph covers one TCR beta chain sequence. Only in-frame clones appear in the TCRdb table, and some are missing; sequencing was by immunoSEQ multiplex PCR. Here the sample spans tens of thousands of clones, 90% to 95% being singletons. This sample is drawn from a study of T cells in tuberculosis. CDR1 SGHDT and CDR2 YYEEEE come from the germline V gene. The CDR3 is 11 amino acids. V was trimmed by 4 bases and J by 7 bases, leaving 9 bases between them. J is TRBJ2-7 and V is TRBV5-6; D remains ambiguous. The sequenced sample consisted of PBMCs. The receptor comes from a donor aged 10-29 years with latent tuberculosis or without tuberculosis infection. CDR3 DNA: TGTGCCAGCAGCCTTCGCGGTGAGCAGTACTTC. Protein sequence: CASSLRGEQYF.